Below are 10 T cell receptor beta chains sequenced from a single sample in a study of technical replicates of blood from a handful of donors. TCRdb keeps only in-frame clones here, not all; method: immunoSEQ multiplex PCR. The table includes about 83,000 clones, 91% detected once. The sequenced sample consisted of T cells isolated from PBMCs. The receptor source for this set is a human donor in good health.

The chain couples TRBV4-2 to TRBJ2-1; 7 positions match TRBD2. J gave up 9 bases and V 4 bases, and 12 bases lay outside the gene matches. Germline V CDR1 and CDR2: LGHNA, YNFKEQ. The CDR3 has 15 residues. CDR3 region: CASSLRGEREGEQFF. The DNA for the CDR3 is TGTGCCAGCAGCCTTCGAGGCGAAAGGGAGGGTGAGCAGTTCTTC.

This chain connects TRBV27 to TRBJ2-6; 7 bases are a match to TRBD2. V gave up 6 bases and J gave up 2 bases; unmatched junction bases: 7. CDR3 length: 16 residues. Germline V lookup: CDR1 MNHEY, CDR2 SMNVEV (reference sequence). This CDR3 reads CASRLAGETGANVLTF. In nucleotides, the CDR3 is TGTGCCAGCAGGCTGGCGGGAGAGACTGGGGCCAACGTCCTGACTTTC.

V usage is TRBV5-1 and J usage is TRBJ1-4; D is possibly TRBD1 (6 bases). This CDR3 is built from 14 residues. CDR1 is SGHRS, CDR2 YFSETQ, per germline. V was pared by 5 bases and J by 5 bases, with 13 bases between. The CDR3 sequence: CASSRQETNEKLFF. The CDR3 DNA sequence: TGCGCCAGCAGTAGACAGGAAACAAATGAAAAACTGTTTTTT.

The chain employs TRBV27 and TRBJ1-1; D not certain. The CDR3 runs 13 residues. The germline CDR1 and CDR2 sequences are MNHEY and SMNVEV (reference sequence). Deletions cut 7 bases from V and 3 bases from J, with 12 bases between. This CDR3 reads CASKRFGDTEAFF. The CDR3 DNA follows: TGTGCCAGCAAGAGGTTCGGGGACACTGAAGCTTTCTTT.

V is TRBV19 and J is TRBJ2-3; possible D gene TRBD2, 5 bases. The V end was cut by 0 bases, the J end by 1 base, with 14 bases between. CDR1 and CDR2 from the germline V gene are LNHDA and SQIVND (reference sequence). The CDR3 spans 17 residues. The CDR3 reads CASSIDPEVGGTDTQYF. CDR3 in DNA: TGTGCCAGTAGTATAGATCCGGAGGTTGGGGGCACAGATACGCAGTATTTT.

The genes are TRBV6-5 and TRBJ2-7; 10 bases match TRBD2. Germline V lookup: CDR1 MNHEY, CDR2 SVGAGI. V lost 6 bases and J lost 3; bases outside the gene matches: 2. The CDR3 loop spans 13 amino acids. The chain's CDR3 is CASRASGSYEQYF. CDR3 sequence (DNA): TGTGCCAGCAGGGCTAGCGGGAGCTACGAGCAGTACTTC.

The CDR3, as DNA: TGTGCCAGTAGTGATCAGGGTCCACACGAGCAGTACTTC. Protein product: CASSDQGPHEQYF. This chain joins TRBV19 and TRBJ2-7; maybe TRBD1 (5 bases). The V and J ends lost 5 bases and 5 bases respectively, with 13 bases between them. CDR3 length: 13 amino acids. The germline CDR1 and CDR2 sequences are LNHDA and SQIVND (reference sequence).

The chain combines TRBV9 with TRBJ2-7; D is perhaps TRBD2 (6 bases). This CDR3 is 13 amino acids long. V was cut by 3 bases and J by 5 bases, with 12 bases left in between. Germline V gene sequence: CDR1 SGDLS, CDR2 YYNGEE. This CDR3 is CASSGTGSDEQYF. The CDR3, as DNA: TGTGCCAGCAGCGGCACCGGGAGCGACGAGCAGTACTTC. Variable domain in full (rest from reference TRBV9 and TRBJ2-7): DSGVTQTPKHLITATGQRVTLRCSPRSGDLSVYWYQQSLDQGLQFLIQYYNGEERAKGNILERFSAQQFPDLHSELNLSSLELGDSALYFCASSGTGSDEQYFGPGTRLTVT.

The CDR3 DNA is TGTGCCAGCAGCTTAGCCCTAACCCGGGACATTCCTGAAGCTTTCTTT. Encoded protein: CASSLALTRDIPEAFF. The gene calls are TRBV7-2 and TRBJ1-1; tentatively, D is TRBD1 (6 bases). CDR1 and CDR2 from the germline V gene are SGHTA and FQGNSA. The CDR3 totals 16 residues. V lost 0 bases to trimming and J lost 6 bases, with 17 bases between them.

The chain uses TRBV9 and TRBJ2-5; maybe TRBD2 (5 bases). The CDR3 contains 14 residues. The germline V gene has CDR1 SGDLS and CDR2 YYNGEE. The germline V and J ends were trimmed by 0 bases and 5 bases, with 11 bases remaining between them. The CDR3 spells CASSVDPGWETQYF. DNA for the CDR3: TGTGCCAGCAGCGTAGATCCGGGATGGGAGACCCAGTACTTC.